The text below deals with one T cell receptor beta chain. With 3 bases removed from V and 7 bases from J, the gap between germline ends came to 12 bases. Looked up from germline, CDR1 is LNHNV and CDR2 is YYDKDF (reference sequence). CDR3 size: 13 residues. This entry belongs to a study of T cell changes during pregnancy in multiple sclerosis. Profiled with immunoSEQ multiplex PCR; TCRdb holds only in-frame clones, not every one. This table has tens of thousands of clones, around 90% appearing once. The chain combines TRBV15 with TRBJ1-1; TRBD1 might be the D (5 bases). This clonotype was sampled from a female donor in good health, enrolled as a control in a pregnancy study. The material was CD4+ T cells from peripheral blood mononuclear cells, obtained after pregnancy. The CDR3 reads CATSRPGSGEAFF. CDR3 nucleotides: TGTGCCACCAGCAGGCCAGGGTCCGGTGAAGCTTTCTTT.